Presented here are 19 T cell receptor beta chains from one specimen sequenced in a study of Graves' ophthalmopathy and Graves' hyperthyroidism. Amplifying from RNA transcripts, the study obtained TCR beta CDR3 regions. Scientists carried out first-round RT-PCR using HTBI primers and then a second-round multiplex PCR. Via MiXCR, TCRdb re-called the multiplex PCR reads, giving one row per CDR3 protein. The sample lists nearly 400,000 distinct CDR3 sequences, around 16% seen once, with more than 1.5% in the top ten. Sequences were obtained from peripheral blood. Receptors originate from a woman aged 18-35 years with Graves' ophthalmopathy.

In this sample, this clonotype turned up many times. The V and J genes are TRBV6-1 and TRBJ1-5; possible D gene TRBD1, 5 bases. The CDR3 sequence is 18 residues long. V was shortened by 5 bases and J by 0 bases, with 20 bases between the two germline ends. Germline-derived CDR1 and CDR2 are MNHNS and SASEGT. This CDR3 is CASSKHTGGGYSNQPQHF. CDR3 DNA sequence: TGTGCCAGCAGTAAACACACGGGGGGGGGTTATAGCAATCAGCCCCAGCATTTT.

In this sample, this clonotype turned up a few times. The chain uses TRBV11-2 and TRBJ2-2, with 7 bases identical to TRBD1. Looked up from germline, CDR1 is SGHAT and CDR2 is FQNNGV. CDR3 size: 15 residues. With 1 base clipped from V and 5 bases from J, the junction kept 4 bases outside the gene matches. CDR3 sequence reads: CASSLVDRDTGELFF. The DNA for the CDR3 is TGTGCCAGCAGCTTAGTTGACAGGGATACCGGGGAGCTGTTTTTT.

This clonotype was seen at least ten times. This chain links TRBV11-2 with TRBJ1-1, with no clear D. The CDR3 is 16 residues long. Trimming shortened V by 6 bases and J by 1 base, and 18 bases separated the two germline ends. The V gene's germline CDR1 is SGHAT and CDR2 FQNNGV. The CDR3 nucleotides are TGTGCCAGCAGTCAAGAAGTATCGGTGAAGAACACTGAAGCTTTCTTT. Its protein is CASSQEVSVKNTEAFF.

The chain links TRBV19 to TRBJ1-1; D is undetermined. Per the germline V gene, CDR1 is LNHDA and CDR2 is SQIVND (reference sequence). The CDR3 sequence is 14 residues long. V lost 6 bases and J 4 bases, leaving 15 bases between the germline ends. The CDR3, as DNA: TGTGCCAGTAGGCCTGGCGGGTTGGGCACTGAAGCTTTCTTT. Protein: CASRPGGLGTEAFF.

The chain uses TRBV6-2 or TRBV6-3 and TRBJ2-5, with D perhaps matching TRBD2 (6 bases). The CDR3 extends over 19 amino acids. The V end lost 8 bases, the J end lost 0 bases, and 28 bases lay between the germline ends. Per the germline V gene, CDR1 is MNHEY and CDR2 is SVGEGT. The CDR3 loop is CASAGAGQIGSGYQETQYF. CDR3 DNA: TGTGCCAGCGCTGGAGCAGGCCAAATAGGGAGCGGGTACCAAGAGACCCAGTACTTC.

This clonotype was recorded many times. This sequence joins TRBV7-8 and TRBJ1-5, with D maybe TRBD1 (5 bases). The CDR3 consists of 17 residues. From germline, CDR1 is SGHVS and CDR2 FQNEAQ. Trimming removed 5 bases at V and 0 bases at J, with 17 bases between. In DNA form, the CDR3 reads TGTGCCAGCAGCCTTAGGGGCCGGTGGGATAGCAATCAGCCCCAGCATTTT. Translated: CASSLRGRWDSNQPQHF.

Remarks on this clonotype: A clone one base away is much larger, so this may be a read error. The V and J genes are TRBV6-1 and TRBJ2-5, with TRBD1 matching over 9 bases. V was pared by 10 bases and J by 5 bases, with 8 bases of the junction left unmatched. This CDR3 spans 13 amino acids. Per the germline V gene, CDR1 is MNHNS and CDR2 is SASEGT. The CDR3 sequence: CAIRGQGWETQYF. The CDR3, as DNA: TGTGCCATCAGGGGACAGGGTTGGGAGACCCAGTACTTC.

This CDR3 is CASRNTGPNTEAFF. CDR3 in DNA: TGTGCCAGCAGAAACACGGGGCCGAACACTGAAGCTTTCTTT. This rearrangement joins TRBV6-2 or TRBV6-3 to TRBJ1-1; D possibly corresponds to TRBD1 (5 bases). The CDR3 extends over 14 amino acids. Trimming pared 6 bases from V and 1 base from J, leaving 12 bases between. Germline V CDR1 and CDR2: MNHEY, SVGEGT.

This clonotype was picked up many times. The chain links TRBV11-2 to TRBJ2-7; 12 bases are a match to TRBD2. The germline V gene has CDR1 SGHAT and CDR2 FQNNGV. The CDR3 loop spans 16 amino acids. Trimming at V came to 3 bases and at J to 4 bases, leaving 7 bases not matched to a gene. CDR3 loop: CASSLELAGGRYEQYF. CDR3 coding DNA: TGTGCCAGCAGCTTGGAGCTAGCGGGAGGGCGATACGAGCAGTACTTC.

The rearrangement uses TRBV10-2 and TRBJ2-2, with 15 bases matching TRBD2. The germline CDR1 and CDR2 sequences are WSHSY and SAAADI. Losses at the gene ends were 6 bases for V and 0 bases for J; bases not matched to a gene: 2. The CDR3 has 17 residues. CDR3 sequence (DNA): TGCGCCAGCAGGAGGACTAGCGGGGGGGCGAACACCGGGGAGCTGTTTTTT. Its translation is CASRRTSGGANTGELFF.

This clonotype was counted ten times or more. V and J are TRBV13 and TRBJ2-7, with D possibly called TRBD1 or TRBD2 (5 bases each). The CDR3 length is 13 residues. Germline values: CDR1 PRHDT, CDR2 FYEKMQ (reference sequence). V was pared by 4 bases and J by 5 bases, with 12 bases between. In nucleotides, the CDR3 is TGTGCCAGCAGCTGGACATCGGGAAACGAGCAGTACTTC. Its translation is CASSWTSGNEQYF.

There are many counts of this clonotype. The chain joins TRBV6-2 or TRBV6-3 to TRBJ2-7; TRBD2 matches 7 bases. After removal of 4 bases from V and 2 bases from J, the junction contained 5 bases not matched to a gene. The CDR3 covers 14 residues. Germline CDR1 MNHEY, CDR2 SVGEGT. DNA for the CDR3: TGTGCCAGCAGTTCAAAGCGGGAAACCTACGAGCAGTACTTC. This gives the protein CASSSKRETYEQYF.

This clonotype was recorded at least ten times. The DNA for the CDR3 is TGCAGCGTTGAACCTGGGCAAAACTATGGCTACACCTTC. This sequence encodes CSVEPGQNYGYTF. The J gene is TRBJ1-2, the V gene TRBV29-1; D remains unclear. V was trimmed by 2 bases and J by 2 bases, leaving 9 bases between them. This CDR3 is built from 13 residues. CDR1 is SQVTM, CDR2 ANQGSEA, per germline.

This clonotype was seen at least ten times. The chain carries TRBV4-2 and TRBJ1-1; maybe TRBD1 (6 bases). The germline V and J ends were trimmed by 1 base and 1 base, with 13 bases remaining between them. The CDR3 totals 16 residues. Germline V gene sequence: CDR1 LGHNA, CDR2 YNFKEQ. The CDR3 sequence is CASSQGGGGENTEAFF. CDR3 DNA: TGTGCCAGCAGCCAAGGGGGGGGGGGCGAGAACACTGAAGCTTTCTTT.

As regards this clonotype: The junction shows a germline mismatch at one end, possibly a read error. The chain is built from TRBV6-1 and TRBJ2-7; D remains ambiguous. Per the germline V gene, CDR1 is MNHNS and CDR2 is SASEGT. The CDR3 has 14 amino acids. CDR3 coding DNA: TGTGCCAGCAACGACCGGGTGCCCTCCTACGAGCAGTGCTTC. Its protein product is CASNDRVPSYEQCF.

This clonotype was counted at least ten times. This sequence joins TRBV6-5 and TRBJ2-2; D is possibly TRBD1 or TRBD2 (6 bases each). Trimming took 6 bases from V and 6 from J, leaving 11 bases between them. Germline lookup yields CDR1 MNHEY and CDR2 SVGAGI. CDR3 size: 13 residues. This chain's CDR3 is CASRGAGSGELFF. CDR3 sequence (DNA): TGTGCCAGCAGGGGGGCGGGGTCCGGGGAGCTGTTTTTT.

This clonotype was found many times. This chain uses TRBV7-2 with TRBJ2-7; 9 bases map to TRBD2. Losses at the gene ends were 4 bases for V and 0 bases for J; bases not matched to a gene: 4. The CDR3 runs to 15 residues. Germline V gives CDR1 SGHTA, CDR2 FQGNSA. The CDR3 is CASSSSGANSYEQYF. The CDR3, as DNA: TGTGCCAGCAGCTCTAGCGGGGCCAACTCCTACGAGCAGTACTTC.

Ten or more counts support this clonotype. CDR3 amino acids: CSARRPDRQNTEAFF. The CDR3 bases are TGCAGTGCTAGGCGCCCGGACAGGCAGAACACTGAAGCTTTCTTT. This chain links TRBV20-1 with TRBJ1-1; 7 nucleotides align to TRBD1. The CDR3 contains 15 residues. Germline loops: CDR1 DFQATT, CDR2 SNEGSKA (reference sequence). V dropped 3 bases and J dropped 1; count of bases not matched to a gene: 8.

This clonotype was seen repeatedly, ten times or more. This clone may be a read error of a much larger clone one base away. The CDR3 DNA is TGTGCCAGCATCGAGGGGGCCATGAACTCTGAAGCTTTCTTT. Translating it yields CASIEGAMNSEAFF. This chain uses TRBV28 with TRBJ1-1, with 7 bases fitting TRBD1. This CDR3 has 14 residues. Germline V gene sequence: CDR1 MDHEN, CDR2 SYDVKM.